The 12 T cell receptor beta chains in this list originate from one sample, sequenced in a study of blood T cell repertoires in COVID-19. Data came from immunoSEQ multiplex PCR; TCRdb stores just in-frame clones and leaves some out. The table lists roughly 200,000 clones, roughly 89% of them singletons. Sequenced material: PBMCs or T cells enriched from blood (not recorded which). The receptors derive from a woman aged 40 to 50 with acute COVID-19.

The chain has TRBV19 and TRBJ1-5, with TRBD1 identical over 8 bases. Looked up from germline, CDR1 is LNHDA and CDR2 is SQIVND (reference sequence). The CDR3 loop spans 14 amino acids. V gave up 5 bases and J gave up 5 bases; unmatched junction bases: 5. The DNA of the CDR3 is TGTGCCAGTAGTCCGACAGGGGCCCATCAGCCCCAGCATTTT. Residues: CASSPTGAHQPQHF.

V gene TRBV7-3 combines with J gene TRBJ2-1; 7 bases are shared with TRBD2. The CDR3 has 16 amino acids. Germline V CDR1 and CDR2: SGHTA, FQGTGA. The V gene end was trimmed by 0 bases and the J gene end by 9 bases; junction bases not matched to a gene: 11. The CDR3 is CASSLTLAGASGEQFF. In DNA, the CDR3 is TGTGCCAGCAGCTTAACCCTGGCGGGAGCGTCGGGTGAGCAGTTCTTC. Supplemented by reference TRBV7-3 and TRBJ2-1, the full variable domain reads GAGVSQTPSNKVTEKGKYVELRCDPISGHTALYWYRQSLGQGPEFLIYFQGTGAADDSGLPNDRFFAVRPEGSVSTLKIQRTERGDSAVYLCASSLTLAGASGEQFFGPGTRLTVL.

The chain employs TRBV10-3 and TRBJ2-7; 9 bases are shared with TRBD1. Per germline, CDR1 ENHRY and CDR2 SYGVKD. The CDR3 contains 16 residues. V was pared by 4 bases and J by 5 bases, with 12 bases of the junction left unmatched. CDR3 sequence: CAISAPPGTGFDEQYF. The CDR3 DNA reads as TGTGCCATCAGTGCTCCCCCGGGGACAGGGTTCGACGAGCAGTACTTC.

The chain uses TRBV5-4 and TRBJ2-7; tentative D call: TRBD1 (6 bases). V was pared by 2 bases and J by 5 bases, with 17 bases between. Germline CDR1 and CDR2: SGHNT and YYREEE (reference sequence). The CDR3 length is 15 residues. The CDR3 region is CASSLVQGEVHEQYF. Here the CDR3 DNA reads TGTGCCAGCAGCTTAGTACAGGGTGAAGTCCACGAGCAGTACTTC.

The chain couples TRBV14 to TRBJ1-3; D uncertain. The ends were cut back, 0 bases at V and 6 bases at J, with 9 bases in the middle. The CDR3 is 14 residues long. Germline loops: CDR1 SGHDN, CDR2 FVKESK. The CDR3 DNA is TGTGCCAGCAGCCAAGATGGGCGGGTAAACACCATATATTTT. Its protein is CASSQDGRVNTIYF.

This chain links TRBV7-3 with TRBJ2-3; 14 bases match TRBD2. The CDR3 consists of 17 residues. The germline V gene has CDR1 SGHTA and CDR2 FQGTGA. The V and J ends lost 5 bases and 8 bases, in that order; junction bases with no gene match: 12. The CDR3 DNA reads TGTGCCAGCAGCCCCCAAGGACTAGCGGGAGGTCAGGGTACGCAGTATTTT. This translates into CASSPQGLAGGQGTQYF.

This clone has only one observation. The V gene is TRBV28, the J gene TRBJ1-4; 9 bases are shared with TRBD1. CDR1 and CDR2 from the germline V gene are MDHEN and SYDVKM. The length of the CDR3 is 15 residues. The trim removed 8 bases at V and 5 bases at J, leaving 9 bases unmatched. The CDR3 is CASRHRGQANEKLFF. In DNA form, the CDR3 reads TGTGCCAGCCGACACAGGGGGCAAGCGAATGAAAAACTGTTTTTT.

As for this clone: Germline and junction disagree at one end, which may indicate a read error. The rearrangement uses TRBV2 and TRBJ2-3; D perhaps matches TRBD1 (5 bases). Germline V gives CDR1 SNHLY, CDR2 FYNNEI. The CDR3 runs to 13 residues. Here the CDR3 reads CASRAYGTDTQYF. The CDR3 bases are TGTGCTAGCAGGGCTTATGGCACAGATACGCAGTATTTT.

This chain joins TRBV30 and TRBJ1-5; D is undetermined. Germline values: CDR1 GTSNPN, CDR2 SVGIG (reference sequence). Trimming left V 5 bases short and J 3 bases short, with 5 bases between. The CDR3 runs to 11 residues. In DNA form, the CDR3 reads TGTGCCTGGGGTCACAATCAGCCCCAGCATTTT. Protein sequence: CAWGHNQPQHF.

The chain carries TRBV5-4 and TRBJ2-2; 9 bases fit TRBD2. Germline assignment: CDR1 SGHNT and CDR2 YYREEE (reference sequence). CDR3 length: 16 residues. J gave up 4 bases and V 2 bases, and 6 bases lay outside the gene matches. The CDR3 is CASSFGLAGVTGELFF. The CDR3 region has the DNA TGTGCCAGCAGCTTCGGGTTAGCGGGAGTCACCGGGGAGCTGTTTTTT. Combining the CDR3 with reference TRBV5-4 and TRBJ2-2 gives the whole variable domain ETGVTQSPTHLIKTRGQQVTLRCSSQSGHNTVSWYQQALGQGPQFIFQYYREEENGRGNFPPRFSGLQFPNYSSELNVNALELDDSALYLCASSFGLAGVTGELFFGEGSRLTVL.

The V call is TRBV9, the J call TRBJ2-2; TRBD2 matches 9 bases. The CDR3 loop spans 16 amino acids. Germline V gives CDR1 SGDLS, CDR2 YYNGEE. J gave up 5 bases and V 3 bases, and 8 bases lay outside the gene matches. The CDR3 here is CASSGGTSPGTGELFF. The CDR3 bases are TGTGCCAGCAGCGGGGGGACTAGCCCGGGGACCGGGGAGCTGTTTTTT. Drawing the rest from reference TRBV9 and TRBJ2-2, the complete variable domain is DSGVTQTPKHLITATGQRVTLRCSPRSGDLSVYWYQQSLDQGLQFLIQYYNGEERAKGNILERFSAQQFPDLHSELNLSSLELGDSALYFCASSGGTSPGTGELFFGEGSRLTVL.

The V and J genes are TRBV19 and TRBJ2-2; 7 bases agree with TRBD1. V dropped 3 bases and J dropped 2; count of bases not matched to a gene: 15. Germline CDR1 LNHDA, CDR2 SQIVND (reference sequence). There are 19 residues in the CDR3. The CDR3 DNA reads TGTGCCAGTAGTATTCTAAGGGGGACAGTTACTCCCAACACCGGGGAGCTGTTTTTT. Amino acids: CASSILRGTVTPNTGELFF.